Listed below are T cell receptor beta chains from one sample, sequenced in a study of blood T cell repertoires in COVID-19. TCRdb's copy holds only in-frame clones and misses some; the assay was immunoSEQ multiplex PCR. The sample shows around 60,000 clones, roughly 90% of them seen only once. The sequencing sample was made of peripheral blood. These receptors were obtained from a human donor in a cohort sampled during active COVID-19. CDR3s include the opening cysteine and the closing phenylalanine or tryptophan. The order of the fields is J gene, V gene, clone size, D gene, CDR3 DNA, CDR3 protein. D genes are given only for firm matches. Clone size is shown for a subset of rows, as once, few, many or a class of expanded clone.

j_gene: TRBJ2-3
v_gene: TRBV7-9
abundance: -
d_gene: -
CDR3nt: TGTGCCAGCAGCTTATCAACAGTACGAGATACGCAGTATTTT
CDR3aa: CASSLSTVRDTQYF

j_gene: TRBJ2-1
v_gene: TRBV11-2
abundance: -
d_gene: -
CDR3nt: TGTGCCAGCAGCTTAAGGGGGAACGAACGGTACAATGAGCAGTTCTTC
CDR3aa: CASSLRGNERYNEQFF

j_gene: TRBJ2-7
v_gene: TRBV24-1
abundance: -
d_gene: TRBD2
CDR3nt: TGTGCCACCATGTACAGCGGGAGATTTTACTTC
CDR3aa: CATMYSGRFYF

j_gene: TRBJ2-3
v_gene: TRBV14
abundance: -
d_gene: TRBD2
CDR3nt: TGTGCCAGCAGCCAAGACCGCGGGGGATTCACAGATACGCAGTATTTT
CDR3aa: CASSQDRGGFTDTQYF

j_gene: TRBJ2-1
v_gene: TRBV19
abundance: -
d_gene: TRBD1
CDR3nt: TGTGCCAGTAGTACGGGACAGGTATCGTACAATGAGCAGTTCTTC
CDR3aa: CASSTGQVSYNEQFF

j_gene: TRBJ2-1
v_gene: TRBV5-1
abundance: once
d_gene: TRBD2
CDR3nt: TGCGCCAGCAGCGTTCCCACTAGCGGCTACTACAATGAGCAGTTCTTC
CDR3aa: CASSVPTSGYYNEQFF

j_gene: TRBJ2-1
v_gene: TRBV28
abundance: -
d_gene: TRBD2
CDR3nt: TGTGCCAGCAGTCCTGGGACTAGCGTATACAATGAGCAGTTCTTC
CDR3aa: CASSPGTSVYNEQFF

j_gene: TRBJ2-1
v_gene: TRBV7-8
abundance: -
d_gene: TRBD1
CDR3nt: TGTGCCAGCAGCGCCGGGACAGCGACACTAAATGAGCAGTTCTTC
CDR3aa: CASSAGTATLNEQFF

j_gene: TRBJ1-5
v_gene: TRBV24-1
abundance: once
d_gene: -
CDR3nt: TGTGCCACCAGGCTGGCGGGCAATCAGCCCCAGCATTTT
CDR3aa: CATRLAGNQPQHF

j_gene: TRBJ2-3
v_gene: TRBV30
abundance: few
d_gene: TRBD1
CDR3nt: TGTGCCTGGAGGCTAGGGGGCCGGGGAGATACGCAGTATTTT
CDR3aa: CAWRLGGRGDTQYF

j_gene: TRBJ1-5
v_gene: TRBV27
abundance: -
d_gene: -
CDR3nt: TGTGCCAGCAGTTTAATTAGTGGAGGATGGAATCAGCCCCAGCATTTT
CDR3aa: CASSLISGGWNQPQHF

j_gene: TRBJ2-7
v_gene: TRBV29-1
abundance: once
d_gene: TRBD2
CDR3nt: TGCAGCGTAGAACTAGCGGGATTTTCCTACGAGCAGTACTTC
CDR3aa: CSVELAGFSYEQYF

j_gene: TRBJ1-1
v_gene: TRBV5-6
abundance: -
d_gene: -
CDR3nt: TGTGCCAGCAGCCCCGGGTCGTACACTGAAGCTTTCTTT
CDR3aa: CASSPGSYTEAFF

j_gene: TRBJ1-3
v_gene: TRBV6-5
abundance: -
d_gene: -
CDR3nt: TGTGCCAGCAGTCCCACAGGGCCCTCTGGAAACACCATATATTTT
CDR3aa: CASSPTGPSGNTIYF

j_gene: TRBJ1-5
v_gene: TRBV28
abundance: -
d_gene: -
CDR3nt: TGTGCCAGCAGATACTCTCGGACAACTAGCAATCAGCCCCAGCATTTT
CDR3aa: CASRYSRTTSNQPQHF

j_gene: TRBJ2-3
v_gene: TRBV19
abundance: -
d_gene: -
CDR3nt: TGTGCCAGTAGTATAGTAGCCAGCGGGTACACAGATACGCAGTATTTT
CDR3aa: CASSIVASGYTDTQYF

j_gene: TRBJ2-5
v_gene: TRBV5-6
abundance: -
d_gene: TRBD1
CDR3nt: TGTGCCAGCAGCTGGACAGGTGGGGAAGAGACCCAGTACTTC
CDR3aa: CASSWTGGEETQYF

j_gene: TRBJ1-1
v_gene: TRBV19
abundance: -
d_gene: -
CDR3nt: TGTGCCAGTAGTCCCCGGGAGGGCTTTGAAGCTTTCTTT
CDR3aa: CASSPREGFEAFF

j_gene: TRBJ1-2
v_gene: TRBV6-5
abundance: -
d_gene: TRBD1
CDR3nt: TGTGCCAGCAGGTCCGGGACAGGGGGCCCGAGCTACACCTTC
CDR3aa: CASRSGTGGPSYTF

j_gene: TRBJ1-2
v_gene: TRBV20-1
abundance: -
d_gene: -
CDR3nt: TGCAGTGCTAGTTTCCAAAACTATGGCTACACCTTC
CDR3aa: CSASFQNYGYTF

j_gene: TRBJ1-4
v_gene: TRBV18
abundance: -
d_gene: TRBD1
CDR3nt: TGTGCCAGCTCACCGGCACAGGGGCGCGCAACTAATGAAAAACTGTTTTTT
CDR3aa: CASSPAQGRATNEKLFF

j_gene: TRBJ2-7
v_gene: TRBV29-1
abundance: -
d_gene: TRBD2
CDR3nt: TGCAGCGTTGAGGGGCGACTAGCGGACTCCTACGAGCAGTACTTC
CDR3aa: CSVEGRLADSYEQYF

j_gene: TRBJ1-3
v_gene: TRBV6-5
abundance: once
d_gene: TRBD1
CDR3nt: TGTGCCAGCAGTTTGACAGGGGCAAACACCATATATTTT
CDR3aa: CASSLTGANTIYF

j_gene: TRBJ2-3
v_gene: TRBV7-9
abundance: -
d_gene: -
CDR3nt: TGTGCCAGCAGCTTGGGTCAGGGGACAGATACGCAGTATTTT
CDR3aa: CASSLGQGTDTQYF

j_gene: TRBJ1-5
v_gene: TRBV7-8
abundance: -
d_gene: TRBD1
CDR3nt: TGTGCCAGCAGCTTAGGGACAGGGGTTAATCAGCCCCAGCATTTT
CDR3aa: CASSLGTGVNQPQHF

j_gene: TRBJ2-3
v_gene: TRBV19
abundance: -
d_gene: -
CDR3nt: TGTGCCAGTAGTATCGCCCCCGGGACAGATACGCAGTATTTT
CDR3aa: CASSIAPGTDTQYF

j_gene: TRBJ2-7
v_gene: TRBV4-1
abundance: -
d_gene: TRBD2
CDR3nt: TGCGCCAGCAGCCAAGATCGGGAGGCGGGGGTCTACGAGCAGTACTTC
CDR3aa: CASSQDREAGVYEQYF

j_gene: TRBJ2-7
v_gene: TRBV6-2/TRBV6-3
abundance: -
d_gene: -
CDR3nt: TGTGCCAGCAGTTACGTGGGCAACCACTACGAGCAGTACTTC
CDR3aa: CASSYVGNHYEQYF

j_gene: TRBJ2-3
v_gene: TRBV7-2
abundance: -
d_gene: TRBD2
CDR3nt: TGTGCCAGCTCCGGGGCGGGAGGGGATACAGATACGCAGTATTTT
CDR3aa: CASSGAGGDTDTQYF

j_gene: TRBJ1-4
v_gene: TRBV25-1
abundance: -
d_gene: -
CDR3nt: TGTGCCAGCAGTGAACGTACGACTACTGAAAAACTGTTTTTT
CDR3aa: CASSERTTTEKLFF

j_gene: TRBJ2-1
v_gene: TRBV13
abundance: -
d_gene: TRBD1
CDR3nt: TGTGCCAGCAGCTTAGGAGGGACAGGGGGCCCTGAGCAGTTCTTC
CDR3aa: CASSLGGTGGPEQFF

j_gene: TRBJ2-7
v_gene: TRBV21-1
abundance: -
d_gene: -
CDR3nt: TGTGCCAGCAGCAAAGGACGGGAGGGCCCGTTACGAGGCGAGCAGTACTTC
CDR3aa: CASSKGREGPLRGEQYF

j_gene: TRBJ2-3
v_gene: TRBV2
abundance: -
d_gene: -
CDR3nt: TGTGCCAGCGCTTCAGGGTTTATGTACGCAGATACGCAGTATTTT
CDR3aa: CASASGFMYADTQYF

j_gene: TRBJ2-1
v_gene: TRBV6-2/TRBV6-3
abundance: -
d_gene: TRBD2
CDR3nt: TGTGCCAGCAGTTACTCGGCTAGCGGGGGAAATGAGCAGTTCTTC
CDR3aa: CASSYSASGGNEQFF

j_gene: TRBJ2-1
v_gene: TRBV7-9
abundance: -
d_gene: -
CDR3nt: TGTGCCAGCAGCGTCAATTACAATGAGCAGTTCTTC
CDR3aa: CASSVNYNEQFF

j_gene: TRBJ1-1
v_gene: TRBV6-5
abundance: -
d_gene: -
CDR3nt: TGTGCCAGCAGTTACGCGACAGGCCTGAACACTGAAGCTTTCTTT
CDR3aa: CASSYATGLNTEAFF

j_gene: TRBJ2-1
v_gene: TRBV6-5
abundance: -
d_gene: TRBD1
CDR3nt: TGTGCCAGCCGGAGGACAGGGGGGCCCAATGAGCAGTTCTTC
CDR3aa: CASRRTGGPNEQFF

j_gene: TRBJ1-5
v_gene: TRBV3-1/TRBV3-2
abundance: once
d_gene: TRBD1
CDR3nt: TGTGCCAGCAGCCGTAGCACAGGGGAGGGCAATCAGCCCCAGCATTTT
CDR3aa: CASSRSTGEGNQPQHF

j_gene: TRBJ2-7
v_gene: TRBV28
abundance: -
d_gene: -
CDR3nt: TGTGCCAGCAGTTTCTCTGCGCTCGGCGAGCAGTACTTC
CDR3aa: CASSFSALGEQYF

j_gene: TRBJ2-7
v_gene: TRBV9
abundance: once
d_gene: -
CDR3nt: TGTGCCAGCAGCCTAGAGGGGGAGCCCTCCTACGAGCAGTACTTC
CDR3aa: CASSLEGEPSYEQYF